Presented here are 25 T cell receptor beta chains from one specimen sequenced in a study of CD8 T cells in ankylosing spondylitis. TCRdb called the 5' RACE reads again in MiXCR, with one record for every CDR3 protein. The sample consists of roughly 670,000 distinct CDR3 sequences, 15% to 20% of them appearing once. For these receptors, no antigen is known. Regarding the study as a whole: In ankylosing spondylitis blood, a motif of seven or eight highly homologous TCR beta variants appeared characteristic.

The material sequenced was blood, either unsorted or a sorted T cell fraction (not recorded which). These receptors were collected from a male donor with ankylosing spondylitis.

This clonotype was counted between two and nine times. The chain employs TRBV7-2 and TRBJ1-5; D gene uncertain. Germline V lookup: CDR1 SGHTA, CDR2 FQGNSA. With 4 bases removed from V and 0 bases from J, the gap between germline ends came to 13 bases. The CDR3 has 16 residues. CDR3 nucleotide sequence: TGTGCCAGCAGCTCCGGATCCGGGTATAGCAATCAGCCCCAGCATTTT. Its translation: CASSSGSGYSNQPQHF.

This clonotype has a handful of counts. The chain couples TRBV23-1 to TRBJ2-1; D remains ambiguous. TRBV23-1 counts as an open reading frame of uncertain function. The length of the CDR3 is 14 residues. Trimming shortened V by 0 bases and J by 6 bases, and 9 bases separated the two germline ends. CDR3 sequence: CASSQSRYLNEQFF. The CDR3 bases are TGCGCCAGCAGTCAATCCCGGTACCTCAATGAGCAGTTCTTC.

This clonotype was observed a handful of times. This chain uses TRBV27 with TRBJ1-4; D may be TRBD1 (5 bases). The germline V gene has CDR1 MNHEY and CDR2 SMNVEV (reference sequence). The germline V and J ends were trimmed by 2 bases and 8 bases, with 15 bases remaining between them. The CDR3 has 15 amino acids. This CDR3 is CASSLEGRVGEKLFF. The CDR3 DNA reads TGTGCCAGCAGTTTAGAGGGCAGGGTCGGGGAAAAACTGTTTTTT.

The V call is TRBV4-1, the J call TRBJ2-5; D might be TRBD1 or TRBD2, each matching 5 bases. Germline V lookup: CDR1 MGHRA, CDR2 YSYEKL. The CDR3 spans 15 residues. The germline V and J ends were trimmed by 3 bases and 9 bases, with 20 bases remaining between them. CDR3 amino acids: CASSHHLGFLGAQYF. CDR3 nucleotide sequence: TGCGCCAGCAGCCACCATCTAGGCTTCTTGGGGGCCCAGTACTTC.

This chain links TRBV12-3 or TRBV12-4 with TRBJ2-1, with TRBD1 identical over 7 bases. There are 15 residues in the CDR3. J was trimmed by 4 bases and V by 5 bases; bases with no gene match: 8. CDR3 sequence: CASSKTGAWYNEQFF. The CDR3 region has the DNA TGTGCCAGCAGTAAAACAGGGGCTTGGTACAATGAGCAGTTCTTC.

This sequence joins TRBV7-6 and TRBJ1-3; 8 nucleotides agree with TRBD1. Trimming at V came to 4 bases and at J to 0 bases, leaving 5 bases not matched to a gene. Germline loops: CDR1 SGHVS, CDR2 FNYEAQ. The CDR3 has 16 residues. CDR3 nucleotides: TGTGCCAGCAGCTCCGGACAGGGTGTCTCTGGAAACACCATATATTTT. It is translated as CASSSGQGVSGNTIYF.

The chain carries TRBV28 and TRBJ1-3; possibly TRBD1 for D (6 bases). Germline V gene lookup returns CDR1 MDHEN and CDR2 SYDVKM. Trimming stripped 6 bases from V and 3 bases from J, with 15 bases between. The CDR3 runs to 15 residues. The CDR3 nucleotides are TGTGCCAGCAGAACGGGGGGGCTGGATGGAAACACCATATATTTT. As protein: CASRTGGLDGNTIYF.

The chain recombines TRBV12-3 or TRBV12-4 with TRBJ2-7; possible D gene TRBD2, 6 bases. This CDR3 has 15 amino acids. Trimming took 8 bases from V and 2 from J, leaving 19 bases between them. The CDR3 coding sequence is TGTGCCAGCCTCCCCCGGGGCGGGAACCCCTACGAGCAGTACTTC. This sequence encodes CASLPRGGNPYEQYF.

The chain recombines TRBV15 with TRBJ2-1; 15 bases map to TRBD2. V lost 5 bases to trimming and J lost 4 bases; unmatched junction nucleotides: 12. Germline assignment: CDR1 LNHNV and CDR2 YYDKDF (reference sequence). This CDR3 comprises 19 residues. CDR3 loop: CATSGTGLAGGFRYNEQFF. The CDR3 bases are TGTGCCACCAGCGGAACGGGACTAGCGGGAGGATTTAGGTACAATGAGCAGTTCTTC. Full variable domain (outside the CDR3, taken from reference TRBV15 and TRBJ2-1): DAMVIQNPRYQVTQFGKPVTLSCSQTLNHNVMYWYQQKSSQAPKLLFHYYDKDFNNEADTPDNFQSRRPNTSFCFLDIRSPGLGDTAMYLCATSGTGLAGGFRYNEQFFGPGTRLTVL.

This chain uses TRBV11-2 with TRBJ2-1; 9 bases are shared with TRBD1. V lost 5 bases to trimming and J lost 5 bases; unmatched junction nucleotides: 16. This CDR3 has 18 residues. Germline loops: CDR1 SGHAT, CDR2 FQNNGV. The CDR3 region is CASSPRTGVGDRNNEQFF. The DNA of the CDR3 is TGTGCCAGCAGCCCTCGGACAGGGGTGGGTGATAGGAACAATGAGCAGTTCTTC.

There are a few counts of this clonotype. This chain uses TRBV9 with TRBJ1-2; possible D gene TRBD1, 6 bases. Germline V gene lookup returns CDR1 SGDLS and CDR2 YYNGEE. Trimming stripped 2 bases from V and 8 bases from J, with 22 bases between. The CDR3 has 16 amino acids. The CDR3 spells CASSVNRDTQESGYTF. The CDR3 DNA reads TGTGCCAGCAGCGTTAACCGGGACACTCAAGAAAGCGGCTACACCTTC.

This clonotype was seen a few times. V is TRBV4-1 and J is TRBJ2-1, with D possibly TRBD1 on 9 matching bases. V lost 1 base and J 9 bases, leaving 16 bases between the germline ends. The germline V gene has CDR1 MGHRA and CDR2 YSYEKL. The CDR3 runs 15 residues. The CDR3 protein is CASSQVQGAGGEQFF. The CDR3 coding sequence is TGCGCCAGCAGCCAAGTACAGGGGGCGGGAGGTGAGCAGTTCTTC.

The J gene is TRBJ2-5, the V gene TRBV9; D not certain. The ends were cut back, 0 bases at V and 5 bases at J, with 11 bases in the middle. The germline V gene encodes CDR1 SGDLS and CDR2 YYNGEE. The CDR3 length is 14 residues. CDR3 protein: CASSVVPGVETQYF. The CDR3 coding sequence is TGTGCCAGCAGCGTAGTCCCAGGTGTGGAGACCCAGTACTTC.

The V gene is TRBV12-3 or TRBV12-4, the J gene TRBJ1-2; TRBD1 is a possible D gene (5 bases). The CDR3 is made up of 14 amino acids. V was shortened by 3 bases and J by 4 bases, with 12 bases between the two germline ends. CDR3: CASSLVVGRYGYTF. The CDR3 region has the DNA TGTGCCAGCAGTTTGGTAGTGGGGCGCTATGGCTACACCTTC.

This clonotype was observed many times. The rearrangement joins TRBV28 to TRBJ1-2; D is possibly TRBD1 (6 bases). V gave up 5 bases and J gave up 6 bases, with 19 bases separating them. This CDR3 region has 15 residues. The germline gives CDR1 MDHEN, CDR2 SYDVKM. This chain's CDR3 is CASSLALSGVHGYTF. CDR3 DNA sequence: TGTGCCAGCAGTCTCGCCCTATCAGGGGTCCATGGCTACACCTTC.

In this sample, this clonotype turned up a few times. The rearrangement links TRBV4-1 to TRBJ2-1; 9 bases agree with TRBD2. CDR1 and CDR2 (germline): MGHRA, YSYEKL. The CDR3 extends over 19 amino acids. With V trimmed by 0 bases and J by 0 bases, 9 bases remained unmatched. CDR3 sequence reads: CASSQDSAGGLSSYNEQFF. Here the CDR3 DNA reads TGCGCCAGCAGCCAAGATTCGGCGGGGGGGTTGAGCTCCTACAATGAGCAGTTCTTC.

This clonotype came up a few times. The chain couples TRBV28 to TRBJ2-3; D perhaps matches TRBD1 (6 bases). V was shortened by 6 bases and J by 8 bases, with 15 bases between the two germline ends. Germline V gives CDR1 MDHEN, CDR2 SYDVKM. The CDR3 has 13 amino acids. The CDR3 DNA follows: TGTGCCAGCAGACAGGGTGCCGTTGGTACGCAGTATTTT. It translates to CASRQGAVGTQYF.

This chain joins TRBV18 and TRBJ2-3, with D possibly being TRBD1 (5 bases). Trimming took 1 base from V and 5 from J, leaving 10 bases between them. Germline CDR1 is KGHSH and CDR2 is LQKENI. This CDR3 spans 14 amino acids. As DNA, the CDR3 is TGTGCCAGCTCACCACTTGGGGCCGGAGATACGCAGTATTTT. The encoded protein is CASSPLGAGDTQYF.

This clonotype was recorded a few times. V usage is TRBV7-2 and J usage is TRBJ2-5, with 11 bases matching TRBD2. Unmatched junction bases numbered 9, after V lost 4 bases and J lost 2 bases. Germline V gene sequence: CDR1 SGHTA, CDR2 FQGNSA. The CDR3 contains 17 residues. The DNA of the CDR3 is TGTGCCAGCAGCTCGCCCAATTTAGCGGGAGGGCAAGAGACCCAGTACTTC. Its translation: CASSSPNLAGGQETQYF.

This clonotype was seen more than once but under ten times. J is TRBJ2-5 and V is TRBV28, with unresolved D. The V end lost 4 bases, the J end lost 5 bases, and 8 bases lay between the germline ends. The CDR3 length is 12 residues. Germline assignment: CDR1 MDHEN and CDR2 SYDVKM. The CDR3 DNA follows: TGTGCCAGCAGTTCCCCGTGGGAGACCCAGTACTTC. Translation gives CASSSPWETQYF.

This chain links TRBV4-1 with TRBJ2-1, with a possible D match to TRBD1 (5 bases). This CDR3 has 16 amino acids. Trimming took 7 bases from V and 0 from J, leaving 16 bases between them. Germline assignment: CDR1 MGHRA and CDR2 YSYEKL. The CDR3 spells CASNHPLGDSYNEQFF. DNA for the CDR3: TGCGCCAGCAACCATCCTCTAGGGGACTCCTACAATGAGCAGTTCTTC.

V and J are TRBV5-6 and TRBJ2-3, with TRBD1 as a possible D gene (5 bases). This CDR3 is built from 17 residues. The ends were cut back, 1 base at V and 4 bases at J, with 19 bases in the middle. Germline CDR1 is SGHDT and CDR2 is YYEEEE. CDR3 bases: TGTGCCAGCAGCTTGAAGGGGAACCCAACCCGCCCAGATACGCAGTATTTT. Translated, it gives CASSLKGNPTRPDTQYF.

This sequence joins TRBV29-1 and TRBJ2-3; tentatively, D is TRBD1 or TRBD2 (5 bases each). This CDR3 spans 14 amino acids. V shed 4 bases and J shed 0 bases, with 11 bases lying between them. Germline CDR1 SQVTM, CDR2 ANQGSEA. The CDR3 coding sequence is TGCAGCGTTGGGGACGGTTCTAGCACAGATACGCAGTATTTT. Its protein is CSVGDGSSTDTQYF.

In this sample, this clonotype turned up a few times. J is TRBJ2-3 and V is TRBV5-1; D gene ambiguous. There are 14 residues in the CDR3. From germline, CDR1 is SGHRS and CDR2 YFSETQ. Deletions cut 0 bases from V and 3 bases from J, with 8 bases between. DNA of the CDR3: TGCGCCAGCAGCTTGGGCAGTACGACAGATACGCAGTATTTT. Translation: CASSLGSTTDTQYF.

This clonotype was detected only a few times. The gene calls are TRBV12-3 or TRBV12-4 and TRBJ1-5, with unresolved D. The CDR3 has 14 residues. Trimming left V 3 bases short and J 2 bases short, with 8 bases between. The CDR3 nucleotides read TGTGCCAGCAGTTTTTACGGAGGCAATCAGCCCCAGCATTTT. Its protein product is CASSFYGGNQPQHF.